This T cell receptor (beta chain) appears in the sequencing data of a study of blood T cell repertoires in COVID-19. Per the original data handling: By means of reference gene primer amplification, nucleated cell counts were estimated. The protocol was immunoSEQ multiplex PCR, while the TCRdb copy is restricted to in-frame clones and leaves out a portion. That table gives V, J and clone size, and the DNA gave D and trimming. This table holds about 220,000 clones, roughly 82% found once. Germline-derived CDR1 and CDR2 are SGHDT and YYEEEE. The V and J ends lost 3 bases and 4 bases respectively, with 20 bases between them. CDR3 size: 16 residues.

The sequence was obtained from a man in his forties or fifties who had recovered from COVID-19. This sequence joins TRBV5-6 and TRBJ2-7, with D possibly being TRBD2 (5 bases). Sequenced sample: peripheral blood. CDR3 sequence (DNA): TGTGCCAGCAGCTGGCCCCGTGGGAGTACGTGGTACGAGCAGTACTTC. Translating gives CASSWPRGSTWYEQYF. Based on the CDR3 plus reference TRBV5-6 and TRBJ2-7, the full variable domain is DAGVTQSPTHLIKTRGQQVTLRCSPKSGHDTVSWYQQALGQGPQFIFQYYEEEERQRGNFPDRFSGHQFPNYSSELNVNALLLGDSALYLCASSWPRGSTWYEQYFGPGTRLTVT.